This T cell receptor beta chain derives from a study of T-cell memory formation after mild COVID-19. Study background: Most TCR clusters belonged to a single donor. The study, taken as a whole, reports: There were some responding clones in pre-infection memory, which suggested that cross-reactive memory had joined.

Points on this clonotype: The target antigen is unknown.

CDR1 and CDR2 from the germline V gene are SGHRS and YFSETQ. This CDR3 has 13 amino acids. Trimming pared 5 bases from V and 4 bases from J, leaving 12 bases between. Each CDR3 protein is one row after TCRdb ran MiXCR on the 5' RACE reads. The sample lists about 430,000 distinct CDR3 sequences, roughly 18% occurring once. The sequence derives from a man in his late teens or twenties who had mild COVID-19 (a few samples of this study predate the infection). Cell type and time point are not known. Sequencing was performed on PBMCs or a T cell subset sorted from them (not recorded which). The V and J genes are TRBV5-1 and TRBJ2-5; D unclear. CDR3 bases: TGCGCCAGCAGGCAACTCCCGGGAGAGACCCAGTACTTC. Translated: CASRQLPGETQYF.